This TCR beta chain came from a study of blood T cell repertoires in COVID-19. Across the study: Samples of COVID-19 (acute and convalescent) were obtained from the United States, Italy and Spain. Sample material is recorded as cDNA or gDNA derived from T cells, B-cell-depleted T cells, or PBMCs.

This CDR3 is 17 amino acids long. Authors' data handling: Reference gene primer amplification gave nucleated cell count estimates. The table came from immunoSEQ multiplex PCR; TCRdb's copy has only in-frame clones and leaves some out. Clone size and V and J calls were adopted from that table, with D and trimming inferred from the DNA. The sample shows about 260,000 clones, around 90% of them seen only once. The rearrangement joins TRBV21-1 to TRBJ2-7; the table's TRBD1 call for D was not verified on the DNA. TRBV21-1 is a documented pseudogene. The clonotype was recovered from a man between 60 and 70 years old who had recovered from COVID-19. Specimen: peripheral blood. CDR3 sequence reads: CASSKELWDRLTYEQYF. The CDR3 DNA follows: TGTGCCAGCAGCAAAGAACTTTGGGACAGGCTGACCTACGAGCAGTACTTC.